The clone carrying this T cell receptor (beta chain) was seen repeatedly, ten times or more. The V and J ends lost 7 bases and 5 bases respectively, with 11 bases between them. Germline CDR1 is MNHEY and CDR2 is SVGAGI. This CDR3 has 12 amino acids. This sample is drawn from a study of molecular identifiers for immune sequencing clone quantification. Using its own MiXCR run on the PCR reads, TCRdb lists one record per CDR3 protein. Altogether 40,000 to 45,000 distinct CDR3 sequences are present, over 15% being singletons, with the ten largest covering roughly 1%. J is TRBJ1-1 and V is TRBV6-5; the D is unclear. The clonotype originates from a human donor in good health. Some libraries in this study had Jurkat cell RNA spiked in. Source material: naive CD8+ T cells from blood, with Jurkat cell RNA spiked in. The subset was: FACS-sorted CD8+CD4-CCR7+CD45RA+ naive T cells. The chain's CDR3 is CASIDRRTEAFF. Here the CDR3 DNA reads TGTGCCAGCATTGATAGACGTACTGAAGCTTTCTTT.